These 10 T cell receptor beta chains were sequenced from one sample in a study of CD8+CD57+ T cells in acquired aplastic anemia. Profiles of TCR beta VDJ and CDR3 were generated from a genomic DNA template. MiXCR, run by TCRdb on the reads, gives a single entry per CDR3 protein. The repertoire holds 150,000 to 200,000 distinct CDR3 sequences, with just under 65% as singletons. The sample consisted of sorted CD4+, CD8+, or CD8+CD57+ T cells (not recorded which) from PBMCs. The receptors were sampled from a human donor in good health.

The V gene is TRBV15, the J gene TRBJ2-5; 9 bases match TRBD1. The CDR3 totals 14 residues. CDR1 is LNHNV and CDR2 is YYDKDF in the germline V gene (reference sequence). Trimming took 5 bases from V and 2 from J; bases not matched to a gene: 3. CDR3 protein: CATSPDRGQETQYF. The DNA of the CDR3 is TGTGCCACCAGCCCTGACAGGGGGCAAGAGACCCAGTACTTC.

This clonotype was detected once. The chain recombines TRBV15 with TRBJ1-2; TRBD1 agrees at 11 bases. This CDR3 spans 15 amino acids. From germline, CDR1 is LNHNV and CDR2 YYDKDF (reference sequence). Germline trimming cut 8 bases from V and 8 bases from J; bases unmatched to any gene: 13. The DNA for the CDR3 is TGTGCCACCCCCCCCCACGGACAGGGGGCTTTAGGCTACACCTTC. This translates into CATPPHGQGALGYTF.

A remark on this clonotype: The junction does not match germline at one end; this may be a read error. The chain couples TRBV12-3 or TRBV12-4 to TRBJ2-7; D unresolved. The CDR3 runs 15 residues. CDR3 protein: CASSPGAATPYEQYF. The CDR3 DNA is TGCGCCAGCAGCCCAGGAGCAGCAACCCCCTACGAGCAGTACTTC.

This clonotype appeared once. The chain is built from TRBV5-1 and TRBJ2-3, with TRBD2 matching 8 bases. There are 14 residues in the CDR3. Trimming at V came to 4 bases and at J to 1 base, leaving 2 bases not matched to a gene. Germline V gene data show CDR1 as SGHRS and CDR2 as YFSETQ. The CDR3, as DNA: TGCGCCAGCAGCACGACTAGCGGCACAGATACGCAGTATTTT. Translated: CASSTTSGTDTQYF.

Worth noting for this clonotype: One end of the junction fails to match germline, which may point to a read error. V gene TRBV24-1 combines with J gene TRBJ2-1, with 9 bases fitting TRBD2. Germline CDR1 reads KGHDR; CDR2 reads SFDVKD. CDR3 length equals 15 residues. The CDR3 region is CATGRPSGNYNEQSF. In nucleotides, the CDR3 is TGTGCCACCGGAAGGCCTAGCGGGAACTACAATGAGCAGTCCTTC.

The chain carries TRBV9 and TRBJ2-7; 13 nucleotides align to TRBD2. Germline loops: CDR1 SGDLS, CDR2 YYNGEE. The CDR3 has 15 amino acids. The V and J ends lost 3 bases and 3 bases, in that order; junction bases with no gene match: 3. The CDR3 DNA sequence: TGTGCCAGCAGCGGGACTAGCGGGGGCATCTACGAGCAGTACTTC. It translates to CASSGTSGGIYEQYF.

On this clonotype: This sequence may be a read error, since a much larger clone differs from it by one base. The chain combines TRBV6-5 with TRBJ1-2; TRBD1 aligns across 7 bases. The V gene end was trimmed by 6 bases and the J gene end by 2 bases; junction bases not matched to a gene: 12. The germline gives CDR1 MNHEY, CDR2 SVGAGI. The CDR3 covers 16 residues. CDR3: CASREILMTGNYGYTF. The CDR3 DNA reads as TGTGCCAGCAGGGAAATCTTGATGACAGGGAACTATGGCTACACCTTC.

The V call is TRBV9, the J call TRBJ1-2; the D gene is possibly TRBD1 (5 bases). Per the germline V gene, CDR1 is SGDLS and CDR2 is YYNGEE. The V and J ends lost 0 bases and 5 bases respectively, with 11 bases between them. The CDR3 is 14 amino acids. The CDR3 DNA is TGTGCCAGCAGCGTAGGGGGGGAAGGGTATGGCTACACCTTC. Its translation is CASSVGGEGYGYTF.

The chain joins TRBV10-1 to TRBJ2-3, with 14 nucleotides matching TRBD2. This CDR3 has 16 amino acids. CDR1 WNHNN and CDR2 SYGVQD come from the germline V gene (reference sequence). Trimming took 6 bases from V and 4 from J; bases not matched to a gene: 6. DNA for the CDR3: TGCGCCAGCAGACCGGGACTAGCGGGAGCGCCAGATACGCAGTATTTT. Amino acid sequence: CASRPGLAGAPDTQYF.

The chain joins TRBV7-9 to TRBJ2-7; D possibly corresponds to TRBD1 (6 bases). The CDR3 totals 14 residues. The germline V gene encodes CDR1 SEHNR and CDR2 FQNEAQ (reference sequence). V lost 6 bases to trimming and J lost 0 bases, with 12 bases between them. The CDR3 nucleotides read TGTGCCAGCAGTTACTCGGACAGCTCCTACGAGCAGTACTTC. It translates to CASSYSDSSYEQYF.